These 5 T cell receptor beta chains share one sample of origin, sequenced in a study of radiation and T cells in renal cell carcinoma. Some clones are missing from TCRdb's copy, which holds only in-frame ones; the method was immunoSEQ multiplex PCR. The table has tens of thousands of clones, 70% to 80% seen once. Time point meaning: blood 2 weeks post-SBRT. Treatment in this sample: 15 Gy SBRT to primary tumor, nephrectomy 4 weeks later. Source: blood, taken from a patient whose treatment included radiotherapy and nephrectomy. Source of these receptors: a man aged 60 to 69 with renal cell carcinoma.

The chain links TRBV7-2 to TRBJ2-1; TRBD2 might be the D (6 bases). Germline V lookup: CDR1 SGHTA, CDR2 FQGNSA. V lost 5 bases to trimming and J lost 12 bases, with 14 bases between them. CDR3 size: 12 residues. The CDR3 sequence: CASSLSGGLQFF. CDR3 coding DNA: TGTGCCAGCAGCCTTTCCGGGGGTCTGCAGTTCTTC.

The CDR3 loop is CASSGRGGTDTQYF. The DNA for the CDR3 is TGTGCCAGCAGTGGCCGGGGGGGCACAGATACGCAGTATTTT. This chain connects TRBV6-5 to TRBJ2-3; 7 bases line up with TRBD2. Trimming took 5 bases from V and 1 from J; bases not matched to a gene: 3. Germline CDR1 is MNHEY and CDR2 is SVGAGI. CDR3 length: 14 residues.

The J gene is TRBJ1-4, the V gene TRBV6-1; D gene ambiguous. Germline loops: CDR1 MNHNS, CDR2 SASEGT. The germline V and J ends were trimmed by 6 bases and 4 bases, with 9 bases remaining between them. CDR3 length equals 13 residues. In DNA, the CDR3 is TGTGCCAGCAGGGACCTTTTTAATGAAAAACTGTTTTTT. This gives the protein CASRDLFNEKLFF.

This chain links TRBV7-7 with TRBJ2-5, with D perhaps matching TRBD2 (6 bases). The CDR3 covers 15 residues. Trimming shortened V by 5 bases and J by 5 bases, and 18 bases separated the two germline ends. CDR1 and CDR2 from the germline V gene are SSHAT and FNYEAQ (reference sequence). The CDR3 DNA sequence: TGTGCCAGCAGCCCTCTCGGGGGAGGAGGGGAGACCCAGTACTTC. Translation: CASSPLGGGGETQYF.

The rearrangement links TRBV19 to TRBJ1-4; a possible D gene is TRBD1 (5 bases). Germline V CDR1 and CDR2: LNHDA, SQIVND (reference sequence). This CDR3 is built from 13 residues. Deletions cut 7 bases from V and 7 bases from J, with 13 bases between. The CDR3 DNA sequence: TGTGCCAGTAAAGGGACTTCTAGTGAAAAACTGTTTTTT. It translates to CASKGTSSEKLFF.